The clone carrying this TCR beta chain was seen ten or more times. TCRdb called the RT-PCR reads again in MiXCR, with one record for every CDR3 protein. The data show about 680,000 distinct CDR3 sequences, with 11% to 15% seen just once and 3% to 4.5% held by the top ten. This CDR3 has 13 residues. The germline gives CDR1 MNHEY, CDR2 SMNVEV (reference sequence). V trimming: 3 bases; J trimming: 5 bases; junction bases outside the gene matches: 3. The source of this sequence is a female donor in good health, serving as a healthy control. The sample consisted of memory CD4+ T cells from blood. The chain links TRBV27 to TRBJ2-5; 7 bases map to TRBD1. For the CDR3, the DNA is TGTGCCAGCAGTTTTAACAGGGGCGAGACCCAGTACTTC. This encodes CASSFNRGETQYF.